This passage covers 22 T cell receptor beta chains from one sample sequenced in a study of CD8+CD57+ T cells in acquired aplastic anemia. The template used for profiling TCR beta VDJ and CDR3 was genomic DNA. One entry per CDR3 protein results from TCRdb running MiXCR on the reads. This sample has some 180,000 distinct CDR3 sequences, with under 55% found just once. Sequenced: sorted CD4+, CD8+, or CD8+CD57+ T cells (not recorded which) from PBMCs. All receptors come from a human donor in good health.

This sequence joins TRBV29-1 and TRBJ2-3, with TRBD2 as a possible D gene (6 bases). The CDR3 totals 13 residues. Per germline, CDR1 SQVTM and CDR2 ANQGSEA. V gave up 4 bases and J gave up 6 bases, with 14 bases separating them. The DNA of the CDR3 is TGCAGCGTTGGGCTTGGAGGGGCCGATACGCAGTATTTT. Translation gives CSVGLGGADTQYF.

The chain has TRBV20-1 and TRBJ2-7; TRBD2 matches 9 bases. The CDR3 contains 12 residues. From germline, CDR1 is DFQATT and CDR2 SNEGSKA (reference sequence). The CDR3: CSQAGGLYEQYF. The CDR3 DNA reads as TGCAGCCAAGCGGGAGGCCTTTACGAGCAGTACTTC.

This clonotype was seen only a few times. The gene calls are TRBV7-8 and TRBJ1-2, with D maybe TRBD1 (5 bases). CDR3 length: 17 residues. Trimming left V 2 bases short and J 3 bases short, with 19 bases between. CDR1 and CDR2 (germline): SGHVS, FQNEAQ. DNA of the CDR3: TGTGCCAGCAGCTTATCACCGAGGGGACTGGCTGACTATGGCTACACCTTC. Protein sequence: CASSLSPRGLADYGYTF.

The chain has TRBV12-3 or TRBV12-4 and TRBJ2-7; the D gene is possibly TRBD1 (6 bases). The CDR3 length is 15 residues. V gave up 2 bases and J gave up 4 bases, with 15 bases separating them. The CDR3 nucleotides are TGTGCCAGCAGTTTAAGCACGGGACATCGATACGAGCAGTACTTC. Amino acid sequence: CASSLSTGHRYEQYF.

This clonotype turned up a few times. The chain combines TRBV6-2 or TRBV6-3 with TRBJ1-4, with a possible D match to TRBD1 (5 bases). V was trimmed by 7 bases and J by 8 bases, leaving 20 bases between them. The germline V gene has CDR1 MNHEY and CDR2 SVGEGT. There are 15 residues in the CDR3. The CDR3 DNA sequence: TGTGCCAGCACCGAAGGGGCGATGGTGGGAGAAAAACTGTTTTTT. Translation gives CASTEGAMVGEKLFF.

This clonotype has only a few counts. The V and J genes are TRBV7-9 and TRBJ2-7; D might be TRBD1 (5 bases). V dropped 4 bases and J dropped 3 bases, with 13 bases sitting between them. Germline V gene lookup returns CDR1 SEHNR and CDR2 FQNEAQ (reference sequence). This CDR3 is built from 14 residues. The CDR3 sequence: CASSSLHDSYEQYF. The CDR3 nucleotides read TGTGCCAGCAGCTCCCTTCATGACAGCTACGAGCAGTACTTC. The full variable domain, in which reference TRBV7-9 and TRBJ2-7 provide the parts outside the CDR3, is DTGVSQNPRHKITKRGQNVTFRCDPISEHNRLYWYRQTLGQGPEFLTYFQNEAQLEKSRLLSDRFSAERPKGSFSTLEIQRTEQGDSAMYLCASSSLHDSYEQYFGPGTRLTVT.

There are a few counts of this clonotype. The V call is TRBV15, the J call TRBJ1-6; no clear D. V gave up 4 bases and J gave up 0 bases, with 10 bases separating them. CDR3 size: 16 residues. CDR1 is LNHNV and CDR2 is YYDKDF in the germline V gene (reference sequence). The CDR3 sequence is CATSMSWSSYNSPLHF. The CDR3 bases are TGTGCCACCAGCATGAGCTGGAGCTCCTATAATTCACCCCTCCACTTT.

The chain carries TRBV7-2 and TRBJ1-5, with D possibly TRBD1 on 6 matching bases. This CDR3 contains 13 residues. The germline V and J ends were trimmed by 5 bases and 7 bases, with 12 bases remaining between them. Germline V lookup: CDR1 SGHTA, CDR2 FQGNSA. The DNA for the CDR3 is TGTGCCAGCAGCGGGGGGCTGGGGCAGCCCCAGCATTTT. Amino acids: CASSGGLGQPQHF.

The chain couples TRBV2 to TRBJ1-2; D might be TRBD1 (6 bases). CDR3 length: 16 residues. V was pared by 2 bases and J by 2 bases, with 15 bases between. From germline, CDR1 is SNHLY and CDR2 FYNNEI. CDR3 bases: TGTGCCAGCAGTGAAAGGGCAGGGGTAACGAACTATGGCTACACCTTC. Amino acid sequence: CASSERAGVTNYGYTF.

There are many counts of this clonotype. The V and J genes are TRBV11-2 and TRBJ2-1, with TRBD2 matching 10 bases. Germline V CDR1 and CDR2: SGHAT, FQNNGV. Trimming removed 2 bases from V and 5 bases from J; junction bases left unmatched: 6. The CDR3 has 16 residues. The CDR3 DNA follows: TGTGCCAGCAGCTTAAGTTTAGCGGGAGGAAACAATGAGCAGTTCTTC. Translation: CASSLSLAGGNNEQFF.

J is TRBJ2-2 and V is TRBV5-1; no definite D call. The CDR3 has 15 amino acids. V lost 0 bases and J lost 4, with 10 bases in between. CDR1 is SGHRS, CDR2 YFSETQ, per germline. This CDR3 is CASSLAGDPTGELFF. In DNA, the CDR3 is TGCGCCAGCAGCTTGGCCGGAGATCCCACCGGGGAGCTGTTTTTT.

This clonotype was detected ten times or more. The chain links TRBV6-1 to TRBJ2-5; maybe TRBD2 (6 bases). The CDR3 is made up of 15 amino acids. CDR1 is MNHNS and CDR2 is SASEGT in the germline V gene. Trimming pared 4 bases from V and 5 bases from J, leaving 17 bases between. CDR3 region: CASSAPTSKGETQYF. In DNA form, the CDR3 reads TGTGCCAGCAGTGCCCCGACTAGTAAGGGGGAGACCCAGTACTTC.

The table lists this clonotype with many counts. The rearrangement joins TRBV29-1 to TRBJ2-3; D might be TRBD2 (5 bases). Trimming removed 4 bases at V and 5 bases at J, with 16 bases between. The CDR3 runs 14 residues. CDR1 SQVTM and CDR2 ANQGSEA come from the germline V gene. CDR3 region: CSVVSRRRGDTQYF. The CDR3 DNA reads TGCAGCGTTGTTTCCAGGCGACGGGGAGATACGCAGTATTTT.

The chain recombines TRBV29-1 with TRBJ1-1; D is perhaps TRBD1 (5 bases). V lost 3 bases to trimming and J lost 1 base, with 12 bases between them. Germline values: CDR1 SQVTM, CDR2 ANQGSEA. The CDR3 length is 14 residues. CDR3 DNA: TGCAGCGTTGACCCCATCGGGACGAACACTGAAGCTTTCTTT. Its protein is CSVDPIGTNTEAFF.

This chain uses TRBV12-2 with TRBJ2-7. TRBV12-2 is assigned pseudogene status. The CDR3 has 15 residues. As DNA, the CDR3 is TGTGCAAGTCGCCCAAGCCACAGGGAGCCCTACGAGCAGTACTTC. Amino acids: CASRPSHREPYEQYF.

Many counts were recorded for this clonotype. This chain joins TRBV11-3 and TRBJ2-5; TRBD2 aligns across 8 bases. Germline V gene sequence: CDR1 SGHNT, CDR2 YENEEA. After removal of 4 bases from V and 3 bases from J, the junction contained 16 bases not matched to a gene. This CDR3 has 18 residues. The CDR3 here is CASSYLGRLANLKETQYF. CDR3 bases: TGTGCCAGCAGCTATCTCGGACGACTAGCGAACCTCAAAGAGACCCAGTACTTC. The complete variable domain, with remaining parts taken from reference TRBV11-3 and TRBJ2-5, reads EAGVVQSPRYKIIEKKQPVAFWCNPISGHNTLYWYLQNLGQGPELLIRYENEEAVDDSQLPKDRFSAERLKGVDSTLKIQPAELGDSAVYLCASSYLGRLANLKETQYFGPGTRLLVL.

V gene TRBV2 combines with J gene TRBJ2-7, with TRBD1 matching over 8 bases. The CDR3 totals 14 residues. CDR1 SNHLY and CDR2 FYNNEI come from the germline V gene. The ends lost 9 bases at V and 7 bases at J; junction bases unmatched: 14. The CDR3 DNA follows: TGTGCCAGGGACAGGGTGGAGGGCCCAAGAGAGCAGTACTTC. This encodes CARDRVEGPREQYF.

This clonotype appeared many times. This sequence joins TRBV19 and TRBJ1-1; a possible D gene is TRBD1 (6 bases). Between the trimmed V and J ends, which lost 6 bases and 0 bases, there was a span of 11 bases. The V gene's germline CDR1 is LNHDA and CDR2 SQIVND (reference sequence). The length of the CDR3 is 14 residues. In nucleotides, the CDR3 is TGTGCCAGTAGAAAGGACAGATTGAACACTGAAGCTTTCTTT. It is translated as CASRKDRLNTEAFF.

This clonotype has only one observation. The gene calls are TRBV20-1 and TRBJ2-1; 10 positions agree with TRBD2. The CDR3 is 15 amino acids. From germline, CDR1 is DFQATT and CDR2 SNEGSKA (reference sequence). The V segment lost 0 bases and the J segment 10 bases; nucleotides outside the gene matches: 9. DNA of the CDR3: TGCAGTGCTAGAGATTGGGAGCGGGGGGGATGGGAGCAGTTCTTC. This encodes CSARDWERGGWEQFF.

On this clonotype: No conserved phenylalanine or tryptophan is present at the end of the CDR3, so a read error is the likely explanation. The rearrangement uses TRBV7-2 and TRBJ2-7; 13 bases line up with TRBD2. In germline, CDR1 is SGHTA, CDR2 FQGNSA. This CDR3 region has 15 residues. V gave up 5 bases and J gave up 5 bases; unmatched junction bases: 6. The CDR3 reads CASSVTSGGGNEQYL. The CDR3 DNA follows: TGTGCCAGCAGCGTAACTAGCGGGGGGGGAAACGAGCAGTACCTC.

This clonotype was found a few times. The chain employs TRBV7-2 and TRBJ1-1; D not resolved. Between the trimmed V and J ends, which lost 5 bases and 7 bases, there was a span of 11 bases. The CDR3 runs to 12 residues. Per the germline V gene, CDR1 is SGHTA and CDR2 is FQGNSA. The CDR3 here is CASSQLKGEAFF. CDR3 nucleotide sequence: TGTGCCAGCAGCCAACTGAAGGGTGAAGCTTTCTTT.

The chain joins TRBV7-3 to TRBJ2-7; D is ambiguous. This CDR3 has 13 amino acids. Germline V gene sequence: CDR1 SGHTA, CDR2 FQGTGA. V lost 5 bases, J lost 3 bases, and 11 bases lay in between. Here the CDR3 reads CASSPSSHYEQYF. Written as DNA, the CDR3 is TGTGCCAGCAGCCCAAGCTCGCACTACGAGCAGTACTTC.